What follows are 13 T cell receptor beta chains derived from one specimen sequenced in a study of blood T cell repertoires in COVID-19. The assay was immunoSEQ multiplex PCR, and TCRdb's table has in-frame clones only and misses some. The sample records 200,000 to 250,000 clones, 80% to 90% being singletons. The source material was PBMCs or T cells enriched from blood (not recorded which). All receptors come from a man aged 25 to 45 in a cohort exposed to, infected with or recovered from COVID-19 (not recorded which).

This clone was seen once. The chain couples TRBV7-9 to TRBJ2-7, with 11 bases matching TRBD1. Germline V lookup: CDR1 SEHNR, CDR2 FQNEAQ (reference sequence). Trimming took 7 bases from V and 5 from J; bases not matched to a gene: 7. This CDR3 has 14 residues. CDR3 region: CASKGQGVTHEQYF. The CDR3 DNA follows: TGTGCCAGCAAGGGACAGGGGGTGACTCACGAGCAGTACTTC.

The chain links TRBV7-2 to TRBJ2-1; weak D call: TRBD1 (6 bases). V was clipped by 5 bases and J by 5 bases, with 10 bases between them. The CDR3 length is 13 residues. Germline values: CDR1 SGHTA, CDR2 FQGNSA. The CDR3 reads CASSTRGHNEQFF. In DNA form, the CDR3 reads TGTGCCAGCAGCACCAGGGGTCACAATGAGCAGTTCTTC.

The chain carries TRBV5-6 and TRBJ1-2, with 12 bases that match TRBD1. Looked up from germline, CDR1 is SGHDT and CDR2 is YYEEEE. This CDR3 has 15 amino acids. Losses at the gene ends were 6 bases for V and 4 bases for J; bases not matched to a gene: 7. The CDR3 DNA reads TGTGCCAGCACCCCCGGGACAGGGGGCGTCTATGGCTACACCTTC. This codes for CASTPGTGGVYGYTF.

This chain connects TRBV28 to TRBJ2-7; the D gene is possibly TRBD2 (6 bases). CDR3 length: 12 amino acids. Germline CDR1 and CDR2: MDHEN and SYDVKM. V was cut by 6 bases and J by 5 bases, with 11 bases left in between. This chain's CDR3 is CASSPRGNEQYF. The CDR3 DNA sequence: TGTGCCAGCAGCCCCCGGGGGAACGAGCAGTACTTC.

This CDR3 is CASSQAPGLVAPLHF. Written as DNA, the CDR3 is TGCGCCAGCAGCCAAGCTCCCGGCCTAGTGGCACCCCTCCACTTT. V usage is TRBV4-1 and J usage is TRBJ1-6; D is unclear. The V and J ends lost 1 base and 11 bases respectively, with 15 bases between them. CDR1 is MGHRA and CDR2 is YSYEKL in the germline V gene. This CDR3 region has 15 residues.

This chain joins TRBV10-3 and TRBJ1-1, with D unresolved. This CDR3 contains 14 residues. Germline CDR1 and CDR2: ENHRY and SYGVKD. Trimming stripped 0 bases from V and 5 bases from J, with 10 bases between. The CDR3, as DNA: TGTGCCATCAGTGAGTCGGCGGGATGGACTGAAGCTTTCTTT. As protein: CAISESAGWTEAFF.

The chain is built from TRBV5-4 and TRBJ1-2; TRBD1 aligns across 7 bases. Germline assignment: CDR1 SGHNT and CDR2 YYREEE (reference sequence). The junction had 16 bases not matched to a gene; V was cut back by 4 bases and J by 4 bases. The CDR3 has 17 residues. The CDR3 is CASSEGTDPMVGYGYTF. In DNA, the CDR3 is TGTGCCAGCAGCGAAGGGACAGACCCAATGGTGGGCTATGGCTACACCTTC.

This clone was detected once. V is TRBV9 and J is TRBJ2-1; 10 nucleotides line up with TRBD1. V shed 4 bases, J shed 7 bases, and the junction held 11 bases outside the gene matches. This CDR3 has 16 amino acids. Germline assignment: CDR1 SGDLS and CDR2 YYNGEE. CDR3 loop: CASSPRDRGPWNEQFF. The DNA of the CDR3 is TGTGCCAGCAGCCCCCGGGACAGGGGTCCGTGGAATGAGCAGTTCTTC.

This sequence joins TRBV5-4 and TRBJ2-7; D might be TRBD2 (6 bases). The length of the CDR3 is 15 residues. Germline V gives CDR1 SGHNT, CDR2 YYREEE (reference sequence). V gave up 0 bases and J gave up 2 bases, with 12 bases separating them. CDR3 bases: TGTGCCAGCAGCTTGGCGGGAGCGAGAGCCTACGAGCAGTACTTC. It encodes CASSLAGARAYEQYF.

The gene calls are TRBV28 and TRBJ2-7; TRBD1 aligns across 8 bases. The CDR3 covers 15 residues. V shed 7 bases, J shed 2 bases, and the junction held 10 bases outside the gene matches. The germline V gene has CDR1 MDHEN and CDR2 SYDVKM. This chain's CDR3 is CASNLGTGGTYEQYF. CDR3 bases: TGTGCCAGCAACCTAGGGACAGGAGGCACCTACGAGCAGTACTTC. The full variable domain, with the rest looked up from reference TRBV28 and TRBJ2-7, is DVKVTQSSRYLVKRTGEKVFLECVQDMDHENMFWYRQDPGLGLRLIYFSYDVKMKEKGDIPEGYSVSREKKERFSLILESASTNQTSMYLCASNLGTGGTYEQYFGPGTRLTVT.

The chain employs TRBV7-9 and TRBJ2-1; maybe TRBD2 (6 bases). Trimming cost V 4 bases and J 2 bases, with 18 bases left between them. The CDR3 spans 17 residues. Germline assignment: CDR1 SEHNR and CDR2 FQNEAQ (reference sequence). CDR3 sequence (DNA): TGTGCCAGCAGCTCTTCGCGCGGGACCACCACCTACAATGAGCAGTTCTTC. Translating it yields CASSSSRGTTTYNEQFF. The full variable domain, rest sourced from reference TRBV7-9 and TRBJ2-1, is DTGVSQNPRHKITKRGQNVTFRCDPISEHNRLYWYRQTLGQGPEFLTYFQNEAQLEKSRLLSDRFSAERPKGSFSTLEIQRTEQGDSAMYLCASSSSRGTTTYNEQFFGPGTRLTVL.

The gene calls are TRBV29-1 and TRBJ1-2, with D tentatively TRBD1 (5 bases). V shed 7 bases and J shed 14 bases, with 23 bases lying between them. The CDR3 runs to 12 residues. Germline V lookup: CDR1 SQVTM, CDR2 ANQGSEA. The CDR3 DNA reads as TGCAGCGGGGGTGGAGGGGACGGGACGAGGACCTTC. This translates into CSGGGGDGTRTF.

The rearrangement uses TRBV19 and TRBJ2-1; 11 bases line up with TRBD2. The CDR3 spans 14 residues. The V gene end was trimmed by 7 bases and the J gene end by 9 bases; junction bases not matched to a gene: 8. Germline V gene data show CDR1 as LNHDA and CDR2 as SQIVND (reference sequence). The CDR3 spells CASNVAGGPGEQFF. The CDR3 region has the DNA TGTGCCAGTAATGTAGCGGGAGGGCCGGGTGAGCAGTTCTTC.